This T cell receptor (beta chain) came from a study of control samples from healthy donors and cancer patients. V was shortened by 0 bases and J by 3 bases, with 7 bases between the two germline ends. The CDR3 sequence is 14 residues long. Germline V gene lookup returns CDR1 SGHRS and CDR2 YFSETQ. Libraries were prepared by immunoSEQ multiplex PCR; TCRdb keeps only in-frame clonotypes and omits some of them. The repertoire holds roughly 80,000 clones, roughly 84% seen once, with roughly 5% in the top ten. The chain employs TRBV5-1 and TRBJ2-1, with D possibly being TRBD1 or TRBD2 (5 bases each). Sequences were obtained from blood. The origin of this receptor is a woman aged 50 to 60 in good health. CDR3: CASSLGGSYNEQFF. The CDR3, as DNA: TGCGCCAGCAGCTTGGGGGGGAGCTACAATGAGCAGTTCTTC. Complete variable domain (other parts from reference TRBV5-1 and TRBJ2-1): KAGVTQTPRYLIKTRGQQVTLSCSPISGHRSVSWYQQTPGQGLQFLFEYFSETQRNKGNFPGRFSGRQFSNSRSEMNVSTLELGDSALYLCASSLGGSYNEQFFGPGTRLTVL.